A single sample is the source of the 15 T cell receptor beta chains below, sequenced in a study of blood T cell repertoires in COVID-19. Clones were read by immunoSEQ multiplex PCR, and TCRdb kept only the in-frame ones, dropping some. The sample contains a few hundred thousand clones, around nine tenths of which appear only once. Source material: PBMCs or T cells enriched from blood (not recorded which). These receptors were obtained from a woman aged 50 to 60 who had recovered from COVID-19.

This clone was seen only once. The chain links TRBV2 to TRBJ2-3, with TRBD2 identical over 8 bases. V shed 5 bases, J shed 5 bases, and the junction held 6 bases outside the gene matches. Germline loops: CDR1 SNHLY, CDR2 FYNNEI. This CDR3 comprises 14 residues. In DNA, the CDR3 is TGTGCCAGCAGTTACGGGGGGGCCAGAGATACGCAGTATTTT. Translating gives CASSYGGARDTQYF.

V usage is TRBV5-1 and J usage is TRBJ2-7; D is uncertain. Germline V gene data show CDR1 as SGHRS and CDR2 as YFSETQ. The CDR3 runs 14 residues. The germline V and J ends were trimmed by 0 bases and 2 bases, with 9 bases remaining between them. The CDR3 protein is CASSLVAGTYEQYF. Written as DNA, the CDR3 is TGCGCCAGCAGCTTGGTTGCAGGAACCTACGAGCAGTACTTC.

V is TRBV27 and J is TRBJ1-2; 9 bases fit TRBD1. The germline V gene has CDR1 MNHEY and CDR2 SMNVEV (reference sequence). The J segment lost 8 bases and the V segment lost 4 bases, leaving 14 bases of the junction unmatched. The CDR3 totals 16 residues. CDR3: CASSSDRGFILSGYTF. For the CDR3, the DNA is TGTGCCAGCAGTTCGGACAGGGGATTTATTCTGAGCGGCTACACCTTC.

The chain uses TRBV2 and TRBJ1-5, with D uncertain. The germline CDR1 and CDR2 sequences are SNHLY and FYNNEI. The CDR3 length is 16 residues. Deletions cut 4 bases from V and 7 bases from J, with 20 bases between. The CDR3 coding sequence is TGTGCCAGCAGTGGCGGGGAGGGCGCTCGGGGACAGCCCCAGCATTTT. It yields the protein CASSGGEGARGQPQHF.

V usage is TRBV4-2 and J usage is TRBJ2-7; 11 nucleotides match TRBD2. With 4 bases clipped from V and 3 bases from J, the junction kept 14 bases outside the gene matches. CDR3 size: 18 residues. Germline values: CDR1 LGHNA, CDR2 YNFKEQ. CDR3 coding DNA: TGTGCCAGCAGCCCCCTGGGGGTAGCGGGGGGGATTGACTACGAGCAGTACTTC. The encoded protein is CASSPLGVAGGIDYEQYF.

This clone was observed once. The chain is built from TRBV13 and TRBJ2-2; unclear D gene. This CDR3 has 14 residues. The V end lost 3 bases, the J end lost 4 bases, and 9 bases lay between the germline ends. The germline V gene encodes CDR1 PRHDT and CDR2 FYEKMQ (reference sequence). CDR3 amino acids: CASSFPSSTGELFF. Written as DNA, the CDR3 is TGTGCCAGCAGCTTCCCCTCCTCCACCGGGGAGCTGTTTTTT.

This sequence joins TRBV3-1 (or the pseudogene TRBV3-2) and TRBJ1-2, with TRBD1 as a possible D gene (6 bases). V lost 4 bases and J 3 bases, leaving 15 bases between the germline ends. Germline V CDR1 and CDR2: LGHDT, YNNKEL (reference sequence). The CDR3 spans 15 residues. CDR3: CASSRRVRGDYGYTF. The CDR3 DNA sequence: TGTGCCAGCAGCCGAAGGGTCAGGGGTGACTATGGCTACACCTTC.

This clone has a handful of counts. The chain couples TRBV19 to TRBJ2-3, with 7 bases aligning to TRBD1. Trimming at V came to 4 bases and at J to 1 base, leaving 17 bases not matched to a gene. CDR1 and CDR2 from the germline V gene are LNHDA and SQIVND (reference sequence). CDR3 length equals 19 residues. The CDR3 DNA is TGTGCCAGTAGTACAACCTGGACAGGCTGGGTGATTGGCACAGATACGCAGTATTTT. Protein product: CASSTTWTGWVIGTDTQYF. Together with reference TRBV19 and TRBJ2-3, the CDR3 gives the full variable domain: DGGITQSPKYLFRKEGQNVTLSCEQNLNHDAMYWYRQDPGQGLRLIYYSQIVNDFQKGDIAEGYSVSREKKESFPLTVTSAQKNPTAFYLCASSTTWTGWVIGTDTQYFGPGTRLTVL.

The chain's CDR3 is CASSEQYRSYNEQFF. DNA for the CDR3: TGTGCCAGCAGTGAACAGTACCGCTCCTACAATGAGCAGTTCTTC. The V gene is TRBV2, the J gene TRBJ2-1, with D unresolved. The germline CDR1 and CDR2 sequences are SNHLY and FYNNEI. The CDR3 loop spans 15 amino acids. Trimming took 2 bases from V and 0 from J, leaving 8 bases between them.

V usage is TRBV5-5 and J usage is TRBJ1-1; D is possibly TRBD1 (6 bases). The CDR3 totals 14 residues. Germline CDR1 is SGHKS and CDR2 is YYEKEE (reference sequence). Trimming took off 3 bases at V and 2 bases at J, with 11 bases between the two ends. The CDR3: CASSWTQGNTEAFF. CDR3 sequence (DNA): TGTGCCAGCAGCTGGACACAGGGAAACACTGAAGCTTTCTTT.

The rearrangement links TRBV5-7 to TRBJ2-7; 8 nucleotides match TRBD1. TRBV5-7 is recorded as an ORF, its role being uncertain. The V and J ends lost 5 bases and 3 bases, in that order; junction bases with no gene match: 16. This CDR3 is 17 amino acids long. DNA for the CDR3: TGTGCCAGCAGTCCCCGGGACAGGACGGACGAATGCTACGAGCAGTACTTC. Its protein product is CASSPRDRTDECYEQYF.

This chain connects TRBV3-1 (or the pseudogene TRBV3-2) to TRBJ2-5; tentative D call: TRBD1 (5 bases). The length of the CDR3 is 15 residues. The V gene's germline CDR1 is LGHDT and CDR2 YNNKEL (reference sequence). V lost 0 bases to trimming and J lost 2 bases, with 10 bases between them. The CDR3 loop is CASSQDYGQQETQYF. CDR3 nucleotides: TGTGCCAGCAGCCAAGACTACGGACAACAAGAGACCCAGTACTTC.

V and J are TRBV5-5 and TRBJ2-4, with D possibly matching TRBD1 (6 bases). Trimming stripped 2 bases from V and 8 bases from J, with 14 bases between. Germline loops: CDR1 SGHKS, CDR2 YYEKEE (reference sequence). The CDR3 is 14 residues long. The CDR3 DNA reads TGTGCCAGCAGCTTTCCGGCAGGGGTGGACATTCAGTACTTC. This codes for CASSFPAGVDIQYF. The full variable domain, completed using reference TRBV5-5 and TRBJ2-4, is DAGVTQSPTHLIKTRGQQVTLRCSPISGHKSVSWYQQVLGQGPQFIFQYYEKEERGRGNFPDRFSARQFPNYSSELNVNALLLGDSALYLCASSFPAGVDIQYFGAGTRLSVL.

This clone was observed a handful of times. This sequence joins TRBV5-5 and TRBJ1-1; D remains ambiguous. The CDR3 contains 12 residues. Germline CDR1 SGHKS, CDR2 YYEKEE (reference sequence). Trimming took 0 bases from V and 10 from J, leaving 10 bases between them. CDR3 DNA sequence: TGTGCCAGCAGCTTGGCCTTTCCGGGAGCTTTCTTT. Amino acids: CASSLAFPGAFF.

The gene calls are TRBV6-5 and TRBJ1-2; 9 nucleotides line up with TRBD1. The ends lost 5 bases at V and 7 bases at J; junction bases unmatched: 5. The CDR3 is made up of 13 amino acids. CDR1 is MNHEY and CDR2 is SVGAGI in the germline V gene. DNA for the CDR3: TGTGCCAGCAGTCCCGGGACAGGGTTTGGCTACACCTTC. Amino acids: CASSPGTGFGYTF.